The 17 T cell receptor beta chains listed next were all sequenced from one sample in a study of early T cells in non-severe SARS-CoV-2 infection (dated by TCRdb to the early 2020s). The library was prepared using 5' RACE. The data were produced on a NextSeq 500. The public reads were reanalyzed by TCRdb: fastp trimming at Q25, MiXCR alignment, in-frame beta chains only. Entries that share a CDR3 protein sequence are merged under the most common genes and DNA. The sample profile shows some 42,000 distinct CDR3 sequences; approximately 6.3% of them were found once. Around 7.7% of the sample is in the top ten clones. The sequenced sample was whole blood, obtained at baseline. These receptors were obtained from an adult who was a healthcare worker with PCR-confirmed SARS-CoV-2 infection or an uninfected control (not recorded which).

This chain joins TRBV28 and TRBJ2-2; no firm D call. V lost 6 bases and J lost 7, with 18 bases in between. The CDR3 spans 15 residues. Germline CDR1 MDHEN, CDR2 SYDVKM. The CDR3 nucleotides are TGTGCCAGCAGATACGCTAGTCAGGTTGGCGGGGAGCTGTTTTTT. Encoded protein: CASRYASQVGGELFF.

The table lists this clonotype with many counts. The chain joins TRBV5-1 to TRBJ2-7, with TRBD2 identical over 11 bases. The CDR3 is 16 residues long. Germline lookup yields CDR1 SGHRS and CDR2 YFSETQ. After removal of 0 bases from V and 3 bases from J, the junction contained 5 bases not matched to a gene. This CDR3 is CASSLDGTSGYYEQYF. CDR3 nucleotides: TGCGCCAGCAGCTTGGACGGGACTAGCGGATACTACGAGCAGTACTTC.

This clonotype was counted many times. This chain joins TRBV7-2 and TRBJ1-1; D call uncertain. CDR3 length: 14 residues. Between the trimmed V and J ends, which lost 3 bases and 0 bases, there was a span of 8 bases. Germline V gene sequence: CDR1 SGHTA, CDR2 FQGNSA. The CDR3 DNA sequence: TGTGCCAGCAGCTTCTCCACGGTGAACACTGAAGCTTTCTTT. Residues: CASSFSTVNTEAFF.

This clonotype was recorded at least ten times. The chain links TRBV5-4 to TRBJ1-5; D might be TRBD1 (5 bases). The CDR3 runs to 13 residues. V dropped 0 bases and J dropped 6 bases, with 7 bases sitting between them. Germline CDR1 and CDR2: SGHNT and YYREEE (reference sequence). The CDR3 here is CASSLDGGQPQHF. In DNA form, the CDR3 reads TGTGCCAGCAGCTTGGATGGGGGTCAGCCCCAGCATTTT.

This clonotype was counted only a few times. The rearrangement uses TRBV30 and TRBJ1-1; 7 positions match TRBD1. Germline CDR1 GTSNPN, CDR2 SVGIG (reference sequence). The CDR3 is 16 amino acids. V lost 3 bases, J lost 4 bases, and 14 bases stayed unmatched. The chain's CDR3 is CAWSAKQGTSSTEAFF. CDR3 bases: TGTGCCTGGAGCGCGAAACAGGGGACCTCTAGCACTGAAGCTTTCTTT.

This clonotype was seen many times. The rearrangement joins TRBV18 to TRBJ1-2; TRBD1 matches at 8 bases. Germline values: CDR1 KGHSH, CDR2 LQKENI. The CDR3 length is 15 residues. Trimming took 0 bases from V and 4 from J; bases not matched to a gene: 4. CDR3 region: CASSPPGQEVYGYTF. The CDR3, as DNA: TGTGCCAGCTCACCACCGGGACAGGAAGTCTATGGCTACACCTTC.

This clonotype was detected many times. This chain joins TRBV10-2 and TRBJ2-1, with a weak D call TRBD2 (5 bases). This CDR3 spans 11 amino acids. V was pared by 1 base and J by 10 bases, with 5 bases between. Looked up from germline, CDR1 is WSHSY and CDR2 is SAAADI. The CDR3 loop reads CASSEWREQFF. In DNA, the CDR3 is TGCGCCAGCAGTGAGTGGAGGGAGCAGTTCTTC.

In its sample, this clonotype was seen a few times. This chain uses TRBV5-4 with TRBJ1-1, with a possible D match to TRBD1 (5 bases). Germline loops: CDR1 SGHNT, CDR2 YYREEE (reference sequence). Trimming took off 0 bases at V and 1 base at J, with 10 bases between the two ends. The length of the CDR3 is 15 residues. CDR3 sequence (DNA): TGTGCCAGCAGCTTGGCCGCGACAGCGAACACTGAAGCTTTCTTT. Its protein product is CASSLAATANTEAFF.

In its sample, this clonotype was seen many times. CDR3 bases: TGTGCCGCTGACAGGGGCACTGAAGCTTTCTTT. Its translation is CAADRGTEAFF. The rearrangement joins TRBV30 to TRBJ1-1, with TRBD1 matching 8 bases. In germline, CDR1 is GTSNPN, CDR2 SVGIG (reference sequence). The CDR3 covers 11 residues. Trimming cost V 8 bases and J 4 bases; bases outside gene matches: 3.

The chain is built from TRBV10-3 and TRBJ1-1; 9 positions agree with TRBD1. There are 15 residues in the CDR3. CDR1 and CDR2 from the germline V gene are ENHRY and SYGVKD. V was clipped by 10 bases and J by 1 base; unmatched bases: 10. CDR3 amino acids: CATAVNRGRNTEAFF. DNA for the CDR3: TGTGCCACCGCCGTAAACAGGGGGCGGAACACTGAAGCTTTCTTT.

V is TRBV12-3 or TRBV12-4 and J is TRBJ2-2; possibly TRBD1 for D (5 bases). Trimming removed 7 bases from V and 7 bases from J, with 10 bases in between. This CDR3 region has 12 residues. The CDR3: CASISGIGELFF. CDR3 in DNA: TGTGCCAGCATATCAGGGATCGGGGAGCTGTTTTTT.

This rearrangement joins TRBV4-3 to TRBJ2-3; D perhaps matches TRBD1 (6 bases). Germline CDR1 and CDR2: LGHNA and YSLEER. V was shortened by 4 bases and J by 1 base, with 12 bases between the two germline ends. The CDR3 has 15 amino acids. The CDR3 region has the DNA TGCGCCAGCAGCCCCCGGGACATCCGCACAGATACGCAGTATTTT. Translated, it gives CASSPRDIRTDTQYF.

This chain connects TRBV20-1 to TRBJ2-7, with D maybe TRBD2 (7 bases). V was pared by 2 bases and J by 2 bases, with 13 bases between. The germline gives CDR1 DFQATT, CDR2 SNEGSKA (reference sequence). CDR3 length: 14 residues. The CDR3 region is CSARWGGAPYEQYF. DNA of the CDR3: TGCAGTGCTAGATGGGGGGGGGCCCCCTACGAGCAGTACTTC.

The rearrangement joins TRBV2 to TRBJ1-1; no clear D gene. Germline CDR1 reads SNHLY; CDR2 reads FYNNEI. V lost 4 bases, J lost 0 bases, and 9 bases lay in between. The CDR3 has 14 amino acids. In nucleotides, the CDR3 is TGTGCCAGCAGTGTGATTGAAATGAACACTGAAGCTTTCTTT. Translated: CASSVIEMNTEAFF.

The rearrangement joins TRBV6-5 to TRBJ2-7, with D perhaps matching TRBD1 (5 bases). Germline values: CDR1 MNHEY, CDR2 SVGAGI. The CDR3 covers 15 residues. V was trimmed by 7 bases and J by 2 bases, leaving 18 bases between them. The CDR3 sequence is CASMLQSRATYEQYF. In nucleotides, the CDR3 is TGTGCCAGCATGCTCCAGTCCAGGGCAACCTACGAGCAGTACTTC.

In this sample, this clonotype turned up many times. The gene calls are TRBV28 and TRBJ2-7, with a possible D match to TRBD2 (5 bases). V was shortened by 3 bases and J by 5 bases, with 8 bases between the two germline ends. The CDR3 is made up of 12 amino acids. The germline gives CDR1 MDHEN, CDR2 SYDVKM. The CDR3 sequence is CASSLRRDEQYF. The CDR3 bases are TGTGCCAGCAGTTTGAGGCGGGACGAGCAGTACTTC.

The chain combines TRBV7-3 with TRBJ2-3; D unclear. The germline gives CDR1 SGHTA, CDR2 FQGTGA. Trimming shortened V by 5 bases and J by 0 bases, and 6 bases separated the two germline ends. CDR3 length: 13 amino acids. The CDR3 region is CASSLSSTDTQYF. In nucleotides, the CDR3 is TGTGCCAGCAGCCTCTCTAGCACAGATACGCAGTATTTT.